The 24 T cell receptor beta chains presented below share a single source sample, sequenced in a study of T cell responses to AZD1222 COVID-19 vaccine (dated by TCRdb to the early 2020s). Per the publication, the time point label means: baseline before first vaccination. The method behind the library was the immunoSEQ multiplex PCR assay. In TCRdb, the immuneACCESS table is reduced to in-frame sequences with V and J assigned. These tables do not hold every clone; where another copy was compared, an unresolved V gene accounts for under half, and the others remain unexplained. For this sample the table gives roughly 180,000 clones, of which about 95% were detected only once. Jointly, the top ten make up about 0.64% of the sample. Sequencing was performed on peripheral blood, taken on day 0 of AZD1222 vaccination. Every receptor here comes from an adult in good health.

The V call is TRBV5-4, the J call TRBJ2-5; D remains ambiguous. Trimming took off 3 bases at V and 3 bases at J, with 9 bases between the two ends. The CDR3 is 13 residues long. Per germline, CDR1 SGHNT and CDR2 YYREEE (reference sequence). Here the CDR3 reads CASSSDTKETQYF. The CDR3 coding sequence is TGTGCCAGCAGCTCTGACACGAAAGAGACCCAGTACTTC.

The rearrangement links TRBV10-3 to TRBJ1-5; 7 positions match TRBD1. This CDR3 region has 13 residues. From germline, CDR1 is ENHRY and CDR2 SYGVKD. V lost 5 bases, J lost 9 bases, and 7 bases stayed unmatched. CDR3 nucleotide sequence: TGTGCCATCAGTTTGGGGCAGGGGGGGCCCCAGCATTTT. Amino acids: CAISLGQGGPQHF.

The chain links TRBV19 to TRBJ1-1; 9 positions match TRBD1. The germline V gene has CDR1 LNHDA and CDR2 SQIVND (reference sequence). The CDR3 is 16 amino acids. J gave up 0 bases and V 3 bases, and 5 bases lay outside the gene matches. As DNA, the CDR3 is TGTGCCAGTAGTATTCGAACAGGGGGCCTGAACACTGAAGCTTTCTTT. The encoded protein is CASSIRTGGLNTEAFF.

The rearrangement joins TRBV5-6 to TRBJ1-5; 8 bases match TRBD1. The V segment lost 2 bases and the J segment 4 bases; nucleotides outside the gene matches: 5. This CDR3 is 15 amino acids long. The germline V gene has CDR1 SGHDT and CDR2 YYEEEE. For the CDR3, the DNA is TGTGCCAGCAGCTTACTCGGACAGGGAAATCAGCCCCAGCATTTT. This encodes CASSLLGQGNQPQHF.

The V gene is TRBV19, the J gene TRBJ1-6; TRBD1 might be the D (6 bases). V lost 5 bases and J 4 bases, leaving 12 bases between the germline ends. The germline gives CDR1 LNHDA, CDR2 SQIVND (reference sequence). CDR3 length equals 15 residues. The CDR3 spells CASSVQGQYNSPLHF. As DNA, the CDR3 is TGTGCCAGTAGTGTACAGGGCCAGTATAATTCACCCCTCCACTTT.

The chain uses TRBV6-5 and TRBJ1-2, with D perhaps matching TRBD1 (6 bases). V was clipped by 7 bases and J by 4 bases, with 16 bases between them. Germline CDR1 and CDR2: MNHEY and SVGAGI. The CDR3 extends over 14 amino acids. CDR3 region: CASTKQGRIYGYTF. The CDR3 DNA is TGTGCCAGCACCAAACAGGGACGGATCTATGGCTACACCTTC.

The V gene is TRBV2, the J gene TRBJ2-7; D may be TRBD1 or TRBD2 (6 bases each). The CDR3 runs 17 residues. Trimming removed 0 bases from V and 2 bases from J, with 17 bases in between. The V gene's germline CDR1 is SNHLY and CDR2 FYNNEI. CDR3 protein: CASSEAQTRGPTYEQYF. DNA for the CDR3: TGTGCCAGCAGTGAAGCGCAAACCCGGGGGCCCACCTACGAGCAGTACTTC. The full variable domain, with the rest looked up from reference TRBV2 and TRBJ2-7, is EPEVTQTPSHQVTQMGQEVILRCVPISNHLYFYWYRQILGQKVEFLVSFYNNEISEKSEIFDDQFSVERPDGSNFTLKIRSTKLEDSAMYFCASSEAQTRGPTYEQYFGPGTRLTVT.

This clone was seen just once. The rearrangement joins TRBV6-5 to TRBJ1-2, with a weak D call TRBD1 (5 bases). The CDR3 runs 12 residues. Germline V lookup: CDR1 MNHEY, CDR2 SVGAGI. The DNA of the CDR3 is TGTGCTAGGGGTGGAAGTGGCTATGGCTACACCTTC. Translating gives CARGGSGYGYTF.

This sequence joins TRBV2 and TRBJ2-1; 7 bases match TRBD2. CDR3 length equals 13 residues. The trim removed 8 bases at V and 6 bases at J, leaving 7 bases unmatched. Looked up from germline, CDR1 is SNHLY and CDR2 is FYNNEI. Here the CDR3 reads CASLTTSSNEQFF. The DNA of the CDR3 is TGTGCCAGCCTAACGACTAGCAGCAATGAGCAGTTCTTC.

The V gene is TRBV5-5, the J gene TRBJ2-3; D remains ambiguous. Germline V CDR1 and CDR2: SGHKS, YYEKEE (reference sequence). The V end was cut by 4 bases, the J end by 4 bases, with 13 bases between. The CDR3 has 14 residues. This chain's CDR3 is CASSPHTGPDTQYF. Written as DNA, the CDR3 is TGTGCCAGCAGCCCGCACACCGGCCCAGATACGCAGTATTTT.

The V call is TRBV3-1 (or the pseudogene TRBV3-2), the J call TRBJ1-2; D is ambiguous. The CDR3 loop spans 15 amino acids. The V end was cut by 0 bases, the J end by 2 bases, with 10 bases between. CDR1 LGHDT and CDR2 YNNKEL come from the germline V gene (reference sequence). CDR3 loop: CASSQDSAPNYGYTF. CDR3 coding DNA: TGTGCCAGCAGCCAAGATTCGGCCCCCAACTATGGCTACACCTTC.

The chain carries TRBV28 and TRBJ1-3; D unclear. The CDR3 is made up of 14 amino acids. V shed 4 bases and J shed 4 bases, with 11 bases lying between them. Germline CDR1 and CDR2: MDHEN and SYDVKM. CDR3 loop: CASSSPHLGNTIYF. In DNA, the CDR3 is TGTGCCAGCAGTTCGCCGCACTTAGGAAACACCATATATTTT.

V usage is TRBV25-1 and J usage is TRBJ1-3; D remains ambiguous. Germline V gene sequence: CDR1 MGHDK, CDR2 SYGVNS. The V gene lost 0 bases and the J gene lost 0 bases, with 12 bases spanning the gap. This CDR3 has 17 residues. This chain's CDR3 is CASSEYWPEISGNTIYF. CDR3 bases: TGTGCCAGCAGTGAATATTGGCCCGAGATCTCTGGAAACACCATATATTTT.

V gene TRBV11-2 combines with J gene TRBJ1-5; perhaps TRBD1 as D (5 bases). This CDR3 has 15 residues. V lost 5 bases to trimming and J lost 3 bases, with 14 bases between them. Germline CDR1 is SGHAT and CDR2 is FQNNGV. The DNA for the CDR3 is TGTGCCAGCAGCCGGACTCTGGGGGACAATCAGCCCCAGCATTTT. Protein: CASSRTLGDNQPQHF.

The chain recombines TRBV30 with TRBJ2-3; D call uncertain. The CDR3 runs 16 residues. The V gene lost 4 bases and the J gene lost 0 bases, with 17 bases spanning the gap. Germline CDR1 and CDR2: GTSNPN and SVGIG (reference sequence). The CDR3 protein is CAWIPGPIPSTDTQYF. CDR3 nucleotides: TGTGCCTGGATCCCAGGACCAATCCCTAGCACAGATACGCAGTATTTT.

CDR3 residues: CASRVQVSSYEQYF. The CDR3 DNA reads as TGTGCCAGCAGGGTACAGGTCAGCTCCTACGAGCAGTACTTC. The chain combines TRBV2 with TRBJ2-7; TRBD1 is a possible D gene (5 bases). Looked up from germline, CDR1 is SNHLY and CDR2 is FYNNEI. Trimming removed 6 bases at V and 0 bases at J, with 12 bases between. The CDR3 runs 14 residues.

This clone was seen only once. The chain couples TRBV6-5 to TRBJ1-1; no clear D. Germline lookup yields CDR1 MNHEY and CDR2 SVGAGI. Trimming cost V 7 bases and J 5 bases, with 8 bases left between them. The CDR3 has 11 amino acids. As DNA, the CDR3 is TGTGCCAGCACCCTCGGAACTGAAGCTTTCTTT. This sequence encodes CASTLGTEAFF.

The V gene is TRBV14, the J gene TRBJ2-7; 12 nucleotides align to TRBD1. Trimming at V came to 2 bases and at J to 7 bases, leaving 3 bases not matched to a gene. The CDR3 is 14 amino acids. Germline CDR1 and CDR2: SGHDN and FVKESK. CDR3 DNA: TGTGCCAGCAGCCAATGGGACAGGGGGCAAGAGCAGTACTTC. Its translation is CASSQWDRGQEQYF.

For the CDR3, the DNA is TGTGCCAGCAGTTTGGGAATCACTGAAGCTTTCTTT. Amino acids: CASSLGITEAFF. The chain recombines TRBV12-3 or TRBV12-4 with TRBJ1-1; D remains ambiguous. The V and J ends lost 3 bases and 4 bases respectively, with 6 bases between them. This CDR3 spans 12 amino acids.

This clone was observed a handful of times. This chain connects TRBV5-5 to TRBJ1-2, with D tentatively TRBD1 (5 bases). The length of the CDR3 is 14 residues. Germline V gene data show CDR1 as SGHKS and CDR2 as YYEKEE (reference sequence). V was cut by 4 bases and J by 6 bases, with 16 bases left in between. The CDR3 here is CASSPPLRDHGYTF. DNA of the CDR3: TGTGCCAGCAGCCCACCTTTGCGGGACCATGGCTACACCTTC. Combining the CDR3 with reference TRBV5-5 and TRBJ1-2 gives the whole variable domain DAGVTQSPTHLIKTRGQQVTLRCSPISGHKSVSWYQQVLGQGPQFIFQYYEKEERGRGNFPDRFSARQFPNYSSELNVNALLLGDSALYLCASSPPLRDHGYTFGSGTRLTVV.

V is TRBV19 and J is TRBJ1-5; D might be TRBD1 (5 bases). The germline V gene has CDR1 LNHDA and CDR2 SQIVND (reference sequence). Deletions cut 3 bases from V and 7 bases from J, with 13 bases between. CDR3 length equals 14 residues. CDR3 amino acids: CASSITGGNQPQHF. Here the CDR3 DNA reads TGTGCCAGTAGTATTACCGGGGGAAACCAGCCCCAGCATTTT.

In the case of this clone: Relative to the germline gene, one junction end is altered; a read error may explain this. The V and J genes are TRBV5-5 and TRBJ1-2; 9 bases line up with TRBD1. The CDR3 contains 17 residues. In germline, CDR1 is SGHKS, CDR2 YYEKEE (reference sequence). In DNA, the CDR3 is TGTGCTAGCAGCTTGAACCCCAAAGGACAGGGGATTTATGGCTACACCTTC. It is translated as CASSLNPKGQGIYGYTF.

This clone was seen a single time. This chain connects TRBV5-1 to TRBJ2-7; tentative D call: TRBD1 (6 bases). Deletions cut 2 bases from V and 1 base from J, with 10 bases between. The CDR3 consists of 14 residues. The germline CDR1 and CDR2 sequences are SGHRS and YFSETQ. The CDR3 nucleotides are TGCGCCAGCAGCTTTCAGGACAGATCCTACGAGCAGTACTTC. Protein: CASSFQDRSYEQYF.

The genes are TRBV9 and TRBJ2-3, with 7 nucleotides matching TRBD1. This CDR3 has 16 amino acids. V was pared by 3 bases and J by 2 bases, with 9 bases of the junction left unmatched. The germline gives CDR1 SGDLS, CDR2 YYNGEE. The CDR3 reads CASSAGTALNTDTQYF. CDR3 nucleotide sequence: TGTGCCAGCAGCGCAGGGACAGCCCTCAACACAGATACGCAGTATTTT.